This T cell receptor (beta chain) appears in the sequencing data of a study of human T cells and chemical hapten exposure. Study-level results: High-frequency TCRs, those above 1 in 1000, stayed the same after DPC sensitization.

Noted time point: patch test 2, 6 weeks after DPC sensitization. As to treatment: therapeutic diphenylcyclopropenone sensitization with weekly scalp DPC. The V gene's germline CDR1 is KGHSH and CDR2 LQKENI. This CDR3 is built from 12 residues. V dropped 2 bases and J dropped 5 bases, with 6 bases sitting between them. This clonotype appeared a few times. Its matching antigen is unknown. Using its own MiXCR run on the RACE reads, TCRdb lists one record per CDR3 protein. The sample has about 73,000 distinct CDR3 sequences, 8.5% to 9% seen once. Specimen: whole blood, collected in connection with sensitization to the hapten diphenylcyclopropenone (DPC). The chain is built from TRBV18 and TRBJ1-1; D remains unclear. The receptor was isolated from a woman between 50 and 59 years old with alopecia areata. Some clones in this sample may be carry-over from other donors' samples. The CDR3 coding sequence is TGTGCCAGCTCACCAGGAGAGACTGAAGCTTTCTTT. This sequence encodes CASSPGETEAFF.